This passage covers 27 T cell receptor beta chains from one sample sequenced in a study of cytomegalovirus exposure and HLA in healthy donors. A multiplex PCR was run with 60 Vbeta primers and 13 Jbeta primers. Here immunoSEQ multiplex PCR was the method, and the copy in TCRdb shows in-frame clones only, minus some. The table lists approximately 76,000 clones, with 3.5% to 4% in the top ten. Source material: PBMCs. The receptors were sampled from a man younger than 35 in good health and CMV-seropositive.

The chain joins TRBV7-8 to TRBJ2-2, with a weak D call TRBD1 (5 bases). The CDR3 is made up of 16 amino acids. Germline V gives CDR1 SGHVS, CDR2 FQNEAQ. With 10 bases removed from V and 6 bases from J, the gap between germline ends came to 24 bases. The CDR3 sequence is CATLKEGQGGSGELFF. The CDR3 nucleotides read TGTGCCACATTAAAAGAAGGGCAGGGTGGGTCCGGGGAGCTGTTTTTT.

This chain connects TRBV5-1 to TRBJ2-7; D is perhaps TRBD2 (5 bases). This CDR3 has 13 residues. Germline values: CDR1 SGHRS, CDR2 YFSETQ. V gave up 0 bases and J gave up 6 bases, with 10 bases separating them. Here the CDR3 DNA reads TGCGCCAGCAGCTTGGTACTAGAAAGCGAGCAGTACTTC. Protein product: CASSLVLESEQYF. Full variable domain (rest looked up from reference TRBV5-1 and TRBJ2-7): KAGVTQTPRYLIKTRGQQVTLSCSPISGHRSVSWYQQTPGQGLQFLFEYFSETQRNKGNFPGRFSGRQFSNSRSEMNVSTLELGDSALYLCASSLVLESEQYFGPGTRLTVT.

The rearrangement uses TRBV6-6 and TRBJ2-2; maybe TRBD2 (6 bases). Germline V gene sequence: CDR1 MNHNY, CDR2 SVGAGI (reference sequence). V lost 2 bases and J 7 bases, leaving 8 bases between the germline ends. This CDR3 region has 13 residues. The CDR3 here is CASSYGEDGELFF. For the CDR3, the DNA is TGTGCCAGCAGTTACGGGGAGGACGGGGAGCTGTTTTTT.

V usage is TRBV10-3 and J usage is TRBJ1-5; 8 nucleotides match TRBD1. V trimming: 0 bases; J trimming: 0 bases; junction bases outside the gene matches: 4. The CDR3 runs 17 residues. Germline V gene sequence: CDR1 ENHRY, CDR2 SYGVKD. Written as DNA, the CDR3 is TGTGCCATCAGTGAGTCGATGGGACAGGTTAGCAATCAGCCCCAGCATTTT. The encoded protein is CAISESMGQVSNQPQHF.

The rearrangement links TRBV10-3 to TRBJ2-7; no firm D call. V gave up 4 bases and J gave up 2 bases, with 6 bases separating them. Germline CDR1 is ENHRY and CDR2 is SYGVKD. The CDR3 is 12 amino acids. DNA of the CDR3: TGTGCCATCAGTGGGGCCGCCTACGAGCAGTACTTC. Encoded protein: CAISGAAYEQYF.

The chain joins TRBV28 to TRBJ1-1; 8 bases fit TRBD1. The CDR3 consists of 15 residues. Trimming took 5 bases from V and 4 from J; bases not matched to a gene: 9. Germline V gene lookup returns CDR1 MDHEN and CDR2 SYDVKM. Written as DNA, the CDR3 is TGTGCCAGCAGTAATTCAGGGGGCCGGGGCACTGAAGCTTTCTTT. Its translation is CASSNSGGRGTEAFF. The whole variable domain, remainder taken from reference TRBV28 and TRBJ1-1, is DVKVTQSSRYLVKRTGEKVFLECVQDMDHENMFWYRQDPGLGLRLIYFSYDVKMKEKGDIPEGYSVSREKKERFSLILESASTNQTSMYLCASSNSGGRGTEAFFGQGTRLTVV.

The genes are TRBV5-1 and TRBJ2-3, with 11 bases lining up with TRBD2. The CDR3 extends over 19 amino acids. V dropped 4 bases and J dropped 2; count of bases not matched to a gene: 15. Germline assignment: CDR1 SGHRS and CDR2 YFSETQ. This CDR3 reads CASSPQILAGGSNTDTQYF. CDR3 DNA sequence: TGCGCCAGCAGCCCGCAGATTCTAGCGGGAGGCTCGAACACAGATACGCAGTATTTT.

The chain is built from TRBV5-6 and TRBJ1-2; D is unresolved. The CDR3 spans 11 residues. With 4 bases removed from V and 7 bases from J, the gap between germline ends came to 8 bases. The germline V gene encodes CDR1 SGHDT and CDR2 YYEEEE. CDR3 DNA sequence: TGTGCCAGCAGCGCCCGGGGTGGCTACACCTTC. This sequence encodes CASSARGGYTF.

The chain carries TRBV2 and TRBJ2-2, with D perhaps TRBD2 (5 bases). The CDR3 spans 13 residues. Germline CDR1 is SNHLY and CDR2 is FYNNEI. Trimming cost V 8 bases and J 6 bases, with 13 bases left between them. CDR3 in DNA: TGTGCCAGCTCTTCGAGGGAAGCCGGGGAGCTGTTTTTT. Translation gives CASSSREAGELFF.

The chain combines TRBV28 with TRBJ1-2; 7 bases match TRBD1. The CDR3 consists of 12 residues. Trimming cost V 6 bases and J 4 bases; bases outside gene matches: 2. The germline V gene has CDR1 MDHEN and CDR2 SYDVKM. DNA of the CDR3: TGTGCCAGCAGCAGGGGGAGCTATGGCTACACCTTC. Amino acid sequence: CASSRGSYGYTF.

The chain has TRBV9 and TRBJ2-5; D is possibly TRBD2 (6 bases). This CDR3 has 14 amino acids. V shed 3 bases and J shed 5 bases, with 14 bases lying between them. Germline-derived CDR1 and CDR2 are SGDLS and YYNGEE. The CDR3 region has the DNA TGTGCCAGCAGCGAGCGCTCCGGAGGGGAGACCCAGTACTTC. This sequence encodes CASSERSGGETQYF.

The rearrangement uses TRBV10-3 and TRBJ1-2; D is ambiguous. Germline V gene sequence: CDR1 ENHRY, CDR2 SYGVKD. This CDR3 is built from 15 residues. V was cut by 0 bases and J by 6 bases, with 14 bases left in between. Written as DNA, the CDR3 is TGTGCCATCAGTGAGTCAGGCGGGGTCGGCGATGGCTACACCTTC. As protein: CAISESGGVGDGYTF.

CDR3 residues: CASGGQDAYEQYF. For the CDR3, the DNA is TGCGCCAGCGGGGGACAGGATGCGTACGAGCAGTACTTC. The chain joins TRBV5-1 to TRBJ2-7; 8 bases fit TRBD1. The length of the CDR3 is 13 residues. Germline V gives CDR1 SGHRS, CDR2 YFSETQ. V shed 7 bases and J 4 bases; nucleotides not matched to a gene: 7.

The V and J genes are TRBV5-6 and TRBJ2-7; the D is unclear. Between the trimmed V and J ends, which lost 2 bases and 3 bases, there was a span of 6 bases. The CDR3 runs 12 residues. CDR1 is SGHDT and CDR2 is YYEEEE in the germline V gene. DNA for the CDR3: TGTGCCAGCAGCTTAAACAACTACGAGCAGTACTTC. Amino acids: CASSLNNYEQYF.

As DNA, the CDR3 is TGTGCCAGCAGTCCAGAGACATCTTATAGCAATCAGCCCCAGCATTTT. Translation gives CASSPETSYSNQPQHF. J is TRBJ1-5 and V is TRBV28; D unresolved. The V end lost 5 bases, the J end lost 0 bases, and 14 bases lay between the germline ends. CDR1 and CDR2 (germline): MDHEN, SYDVKM. The length of the CDR3 is 16 residues. The whole variable domain, filled in from reference TRBV28 and TRBJ1-5, reads DVKVTQSSRYLVKRTGEKVFLECVQDMDHENMFWYRQDPGLGLRLIYFSYDVKMKEKGDIPEGYSVSREKKERFSLILESASTNQTSMYLCASSPETSYSNQPQHFGDGTRLSIL.

This chain connects TRBV28 to TRBJ2-2, with D uncertain. Between the trimmed V and J ends, which lost 6 bases and 2 bases, there was a span of 7 bases. The CDR3 loop spans 13 amino acids. The V gene's germline CDR1 is MDHEN and CDR2 SYDVKM. The CDR3 loop reads CASSRANTGELFF. The CDR3 DNA reads TGTGCCAGCAGCCGAGCAAACACCGGGGAGCTGTTTTTT.

The V gene is TRBV6-1, the J gene TRBJ2-5; 7 nucleotides align to TRBD1. The V gene's germline CDR1 is MNHNS and CDR2 SASEGT. With 3 bases clipped from V and 5 bases from J, the junction kept 3 bases outside the gene matches. CDR3 size: 13 residues. In DNA, the CDR3 is TGTGCCAGCAGTGAGGGCAGGGGGGAGACCCAGTACTTC. This translates into CASSEGRGETQYF.

J is TRBJ1-3 and V is TRBV6-5; D is undetermined. In germline, CDR1 is MNHEY, CDR2 SVGAGI. V gave up 6 bases and J gave up 3 bases, with 6 bases separating them. The CDR3 contains 12 residues. The CDR3 bases are TGTGCCAGCAGGGCACATGGAAACACCATATATTTT. Protein product: CASRAHGNTIYF.

The chain combines TRBV29-1 with TRBJ2-3; D may be TRBD1 (6 bases). The CDR3 covers 12 residues. V lost 6 bases to trimming and J lost 4 bases, with 11 bases between them. Germline assignment: CDR1 SQVTM and CDR2 ANQGSEA. The CDR3: CSVTGGADTQYF. CDR3 nucleotide sequence: TGCAGCGTGACAGGTGGCGCAGATACGCAGTATTTT.

The genes are TRBV2 and TRBJ1-6, with 9 bases aligning to TRBD1. V dropped 5 bases and J dropped 12; count of bases not matched to a gene: 8. CDR1 and CDR2 (germline): SNHLY, FYNNEI. This CDR3 is 14 amino acids long. The DNA for the CDR3 is TGTGCCAGCAGTCCTGACAGGGGGGCTGAACCCCTCCACTTT. Protein: CASSPDRGAEPLHF.

The chain employs TRBV10-2 and TRBJ1-1, with 11 bases lining up with TRBD1. This CDR3 region has 15 residues. V lost 10 bases to trimming and J lost 7 bases; unmatched junction nucleotides: 14. Germline CDR1 WSHSY, CDR2 SAAADI. The CDR3 is CATLNPRGQGGEAFF. CDR3 bases: TGCGCCACCCTGAACCCCCGGGGACAGGGGGGTGAAGCTTTCTTT.

The genes are TRBV7-8 and TRBJ2-3; D possibly corresponds to TRBD2 (6 bases). The CDR3 has 14 amino acids. V was cut by 1 base and J by 6 bases, with 11 bases left in between. Germline CDR1 SGHVS, CDR2 FQNEAQ. The chain's CDR3 is CASSLGGESDTQYF. CDR3 in DNA: TGTGCCAGCAGCTTAGGGGGGGAGTCGGATACGCAGTATTTT. Variable domain in full (rest from reference TRBV7-8 and TRBJ2-3): GAGVSQSPRYKVAKRGQDVALRCDPISGHVSLFWYQQALGQGPEFLTYFQNEAQLDKSGLPSDRFFAERPEGSVSTLKIQRTQQEDSAVYLCASSLGGESDTQYFGPGTRLTVL.

This sequence joins TRBV9 and TRBJ1-6; D gene ambiguous. The V end lost 4 bases, the J end lost 8 bases, and 25 bases lay between the germline ends. Germline V CDR1 and CDR2: SGDLS, YYNGEE. The CDR3 is 18 residues long. The CDR3 region is CASSHSSGPPGGDSPLHF. In DNA form, the CDR3 reads TGTGCCAGCAGCCATTCCTCCGGGCCCCCCGGCGGGGATTCACCCCTCCACTTT.

The CDR3 is CASSLSLVATGELFF. The CDR3 coding sequence is TGCGCCAGCAGCTTGTCACTAGTCGCCACCGGGGAGCTGTTTTTT. The rearrangement joins TRBV5-1 to TRBJ2-2; TRBD2 is a possible D gene (5 bases). The CDR3 has 15 amino acids. Germline CDR1 and CDR2: SGHRS and YFSETQ. Trimming pared 1 base from V and 4 bases from J, leaving 11 bases between.

The chain combines TRBV5-1 with TRBJ2-3, with 7 bases matching TRBD2. Germline lookup yields CDR1 SGHRS and CDR2 YFSETQ. V trimming: 4 bases; J trimming: 4 bases; junction bases outside the gene matches: 6. The CDR3 has 14 residues. The DNA for the CDR3 is TGCGCCAGCAGCGTGAGGACTAGTGCAGATACGCAGTATTTT. Translating gives CASSVRTSADTQYF.

The chain combines TRBV18 with TRBJ1-2, with D perhaps TRBD1 (5 bases). The ends were cut back, 3 bases at V and 5 bases at J, with 13 bases in the middle. The CDR3 is 14 residues long. Germline lookup yields CDR1 KGHSH and CDR2 LQKENI. CDR3: CASSPTGVPYGYTF. CDR3 bases: TGTGCCAGCTCACCTACAGGAGTTCCTTATGGCTACACCTTC.

The CDR3 loop reads CASSPWTGNTGELFF. DNA of the CDR3: TGTGCCAGCAGCCCATGGACAGGGAACACCGGGGAGCTGTTTTTT. The chain has TRBV7-6 and TRBJ2-2, with 7 nucleotides matching TRBD1. V dropped 5 bases and J dropped 1; count of bases not matched to a gene: 4. This CDR3 spans 15 amino acids. Germline V lookup: CDR1 SGHVS, CDR2 FNYEAQ.